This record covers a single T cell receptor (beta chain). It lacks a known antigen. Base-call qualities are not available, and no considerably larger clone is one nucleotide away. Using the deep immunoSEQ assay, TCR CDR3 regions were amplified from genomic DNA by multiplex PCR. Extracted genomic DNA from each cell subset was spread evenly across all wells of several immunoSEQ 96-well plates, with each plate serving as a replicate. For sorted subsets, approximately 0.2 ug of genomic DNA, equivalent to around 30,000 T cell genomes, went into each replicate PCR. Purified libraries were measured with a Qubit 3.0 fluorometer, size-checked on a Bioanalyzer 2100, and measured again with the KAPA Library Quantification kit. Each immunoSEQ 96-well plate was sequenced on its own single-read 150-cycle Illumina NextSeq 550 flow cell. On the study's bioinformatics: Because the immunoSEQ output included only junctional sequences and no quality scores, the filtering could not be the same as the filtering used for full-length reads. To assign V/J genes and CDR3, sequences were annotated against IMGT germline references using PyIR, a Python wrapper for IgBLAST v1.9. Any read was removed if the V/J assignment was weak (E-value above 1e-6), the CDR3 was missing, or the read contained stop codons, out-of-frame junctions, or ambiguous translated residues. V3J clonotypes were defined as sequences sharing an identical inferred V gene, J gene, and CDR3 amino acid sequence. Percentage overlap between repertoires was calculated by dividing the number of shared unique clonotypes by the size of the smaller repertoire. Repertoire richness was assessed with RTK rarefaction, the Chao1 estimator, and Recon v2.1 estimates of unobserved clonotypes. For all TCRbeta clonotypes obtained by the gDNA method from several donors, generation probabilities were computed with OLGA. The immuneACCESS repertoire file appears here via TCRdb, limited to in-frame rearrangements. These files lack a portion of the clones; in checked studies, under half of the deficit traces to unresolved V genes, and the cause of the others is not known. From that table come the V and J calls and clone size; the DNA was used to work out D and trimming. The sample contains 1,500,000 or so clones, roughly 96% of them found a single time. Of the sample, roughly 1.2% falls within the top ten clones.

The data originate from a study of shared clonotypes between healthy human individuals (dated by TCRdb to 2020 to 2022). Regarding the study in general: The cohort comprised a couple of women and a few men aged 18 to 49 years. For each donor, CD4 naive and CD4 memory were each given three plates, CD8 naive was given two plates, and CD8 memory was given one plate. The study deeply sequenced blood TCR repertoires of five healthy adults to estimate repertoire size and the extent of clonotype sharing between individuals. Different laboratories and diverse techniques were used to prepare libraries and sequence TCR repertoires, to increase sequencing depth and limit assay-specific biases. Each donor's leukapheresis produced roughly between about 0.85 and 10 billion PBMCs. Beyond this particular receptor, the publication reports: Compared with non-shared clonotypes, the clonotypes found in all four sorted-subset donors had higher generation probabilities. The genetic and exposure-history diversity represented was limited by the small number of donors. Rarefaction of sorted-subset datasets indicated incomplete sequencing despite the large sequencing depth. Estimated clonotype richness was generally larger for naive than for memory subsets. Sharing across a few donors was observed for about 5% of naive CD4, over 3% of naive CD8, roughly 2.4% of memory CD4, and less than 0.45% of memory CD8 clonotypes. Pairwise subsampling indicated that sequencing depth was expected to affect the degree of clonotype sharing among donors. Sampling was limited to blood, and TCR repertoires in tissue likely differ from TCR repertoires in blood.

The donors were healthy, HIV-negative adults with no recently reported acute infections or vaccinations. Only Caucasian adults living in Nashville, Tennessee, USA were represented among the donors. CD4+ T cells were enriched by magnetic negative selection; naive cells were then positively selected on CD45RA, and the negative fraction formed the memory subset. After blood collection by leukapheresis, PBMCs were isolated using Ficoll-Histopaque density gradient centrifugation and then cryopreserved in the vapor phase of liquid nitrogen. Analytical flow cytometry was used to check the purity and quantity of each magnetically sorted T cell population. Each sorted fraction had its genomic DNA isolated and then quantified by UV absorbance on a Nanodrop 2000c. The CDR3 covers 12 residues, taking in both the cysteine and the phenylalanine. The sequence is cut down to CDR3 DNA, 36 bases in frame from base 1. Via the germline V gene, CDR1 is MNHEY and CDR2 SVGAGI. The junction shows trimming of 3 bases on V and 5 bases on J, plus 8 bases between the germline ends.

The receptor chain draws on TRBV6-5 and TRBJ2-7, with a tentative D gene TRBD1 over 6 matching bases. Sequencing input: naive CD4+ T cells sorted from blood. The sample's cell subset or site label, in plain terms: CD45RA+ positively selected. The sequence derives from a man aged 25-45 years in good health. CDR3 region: CASSYGQNEQYF. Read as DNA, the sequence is TGTGCCAGCAGTTATGGACAGAACGAGCAGTACTTC.